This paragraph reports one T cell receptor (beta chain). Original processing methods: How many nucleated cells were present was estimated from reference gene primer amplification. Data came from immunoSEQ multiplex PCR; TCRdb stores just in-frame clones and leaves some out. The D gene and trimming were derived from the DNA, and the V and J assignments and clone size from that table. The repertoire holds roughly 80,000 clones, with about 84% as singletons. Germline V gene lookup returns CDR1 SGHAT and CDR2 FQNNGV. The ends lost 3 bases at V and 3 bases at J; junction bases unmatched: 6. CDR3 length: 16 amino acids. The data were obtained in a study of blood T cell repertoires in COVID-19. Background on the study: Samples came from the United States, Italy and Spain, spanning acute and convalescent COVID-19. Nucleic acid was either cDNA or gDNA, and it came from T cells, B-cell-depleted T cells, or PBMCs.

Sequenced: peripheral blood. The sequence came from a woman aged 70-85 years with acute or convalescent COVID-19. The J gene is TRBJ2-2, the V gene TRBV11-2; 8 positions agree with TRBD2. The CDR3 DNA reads TGTGCCAGCAGCTTCTGGCGGGGGGCGGACACCGGGGAGCTGTTTTTT. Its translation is CASSFWRGADTGELFF.